The present T cell receptor beta chain was sequenced within a study of cytomegalovirus exposure and HLA in healthy donors. CDR3 length: 18 amino acids. CDR1 and CDR2 (germline): SGDLS, YYNGEE. Unmatched junction bases numbered 10, after V lost 2 bases and J lost 2 bases. PCR involved 60 Vbeta and 13 Jbeta primers. Method: immunoSEQ multiplex PCR; TCRdb's copy keeps in-frame clones and lacks some. Here the sample spans approximately 110,000 clones, 60% to 75% being singletons. This TCR was recovered from a middle-aged man in good health and CMV-seropositive. The sequencing sample was made of PBMCs. The chain has TRBV9 and TRBJ2-5, with 12 bases fitting TRBD2. CDR3 sequence: CASSVTTSGSYLQETQYF. The CDR3 nucleotides are TGTGCCAGCAGCGTTACGACTAGCGGGAGTTATCTTCAAGAGACCCAGTACTTC.